This paragraph covers one T cell receptor beta chain sequence. Its antigen remains unknown. The data are from a study of T cell repertoires in cytomegalovirus infection. Whole-study context: Newly reported HLA-C-restricted and thoroughly characterized HLA-B-restricted CMV epitopes were employed.

Overall study results and limits: Adding up the frequency of public TCR beta families identified people who carried CMV plus the relevant HLA. CMV-specific HLA-C-restricted TCR beta clonotypes dominated the ex vivo response.

TCRdb passed the reads through MiXCR, listing each CDR3 protein once. The sample carries 750,000 to 900,000 distinct CDR3 sequences, around 29% recorded once. Between the trimmed V and J ends, which lost 5 bases and 7 bases, there was a span of 18 bases. This CDR3 contains 15 residues. CDR1 is SGHAT, CDR2 FQDESV, per germline (reference sequence). The sample consisted of cultured CD8+ T cells from PBMCs, taken from culture after CMV antigen stimulation. This sequence originates from a human donor in good health (CMV status not recorded). Some clones in this sample may be carry-over from other donors' samples. The rearrangement joins TRBV11-1 to TRBJ2-4; TRBD2 might be the D (6 bases). The CDR3 region has the DNA TGTGCCAGCAGCCCCGGGGTAGCGGCCCTGAACATTCAGTACTTC. Translated, it gives CASSPGVAALNIQYF.